One sample yielded the 18 T cell receptor beta chains listed below, sequenced in a study of T cells in localized non-small cell lung cancer. Produced via immunoSEQ multiplex PCR; TCRdb's table is partial and in-frame only. In the table there are over a thousand clones, approximately 30% of which are singletons. The source was normal lung tissue next to the tumor, collected before any cancer treatment. Receptors originate from a male donor aged 60 or over with stage II squamous cell lung carcinoma.

This clone is medium-sized. The chain links TRBV6-1 to TRBJ2-7; the D gene could be TRBD1 or TRBD2 (6 bases each). The CDR3 is made up of 16 amino acids. Germline V gene sequence: CDR1 MNHNS, CDR2 SASEGT. V was cut by 1 base and J by 3 bases, with 16 bases left in between. The CDR3 region has the DNA TGTGCCAGCAGTGAAGGGTTGTCGGGGGCCCTCTACGAGCAGTACGTC. Its protein product is CASSEGLSGALYEQYV.

This chain joins TRBV19 and TRBJ1-5, with no clear D. The CDR3 is 15 amino acids. Trimming removed 10 bases at V and 0 bases at J, with 16 bases between. CDR1 is LNHDA, CDR2 SQIVND, per germline (reference sequence). The CDR3, as DNA: TGTGCCACCCTGGGCGCTGCATATAGCAATCAGCCCCAGCATTTT. This sequence encodes CATLGAAYSNQPQHF.

The chain links TRBV6-8 to TRBJ1-3; D is unresolved. The V gene's germline CDR1 is MNHGY and CDR2 SAAAGT. The V end was cut by 5 bases, the J end by 2 bases, with 10 bases between. This CDR3 has 14 residues. CDR3 amino acids: CASSLRRAGNTIYF. CDR3 sequence (DNA): TGTGCCAGCAGTCTCCGCCGGGCTGGAAACACCATATATTTT.

This clone occurred a few times. CDR3 nucleotides: TGCGCCAGCAGGGAAGATATCGGGACTATCGACAATGAGCAGTTCTTC. Its translation is CASREDIGTIDNEQFF. This sequence joins TRBV10-1 and TRBJ2-1; 7 bases align to TRBD2. The V gene end was trimmed by 6 bases and the J gene end by 5 bases; junction bases not matched to a gene: 13. This CDR3 has 16 residues. CDR1 is WNHNN, CDR2 SYGVQD, per germline (reference sequence).

The chain uses TRBV9 and TRBJ1-4, with D perhaps TRBD1 (6 bases). Germline CDR1 SGDLS, CDR2 YYNGEE. CDR3 length: 14 amino acids. Between the trimmed V and J ends, which lost 6 bases and 3 bases, there was a span of 12 bases. In DNA form, the CDR3 reads TGTGCCAGCAACCAACAGGGTGCTAATGAAAAACTGTTTTTT. Encoded protein: CASNQQGANEKLFF.

A few counts support this clone. The chain is built from TRBV10-3 and TRBJ2-2; no firm D call. CDR3 size: 15 residues. V was trimmed by 4 bases and J by 2 bases, leaving 11 bases between them. Per germline, CDR1 ENHRY and CDR2 SYGVKD. CDR3 amino acids: CAISVNRANTGELFF. CDR3 nucleotides: TGTGCCATCAGTGTAAACAGAGCAAACACCGGGGAGCTGTTTTTT.

By proportion, this clone is medium-sized (0.01 to 0.1%). The chain carries TRBV11-3 and TRBJ2-5; maybe TRBD1 (6 bases). There are 17 residues in the CDR3. Deletions cut 3 bases from V and 2 bases from J, with 19 bases between. Germline loops: CDR1 SGHNT, CDR2 YENEEA. The CDR3 spells CASSLGSHGGQQETQYF. CDR3 in DNA: TGTGCCAGCAGCTTGGGAAGCCATGGGGGCCAACAAGAGACCCAGTACTTC. The complete variable domain, with remaining parts taken from reference TRBV11-3 and TRBJ2-5, reads EAGVVQSPRYKIIEKKQPVAFWCNPISGHNTLYWYLQNLGQGPELLIRYENEEAVDDSQLPKDRFSAERLKGVDSTLKIQPAELGDSAVYLCASSLGSHGGQQETQYFGPGTRLLVL.

V and J are TRBV5-1 and TRBJ1-6; 7 positions agree with TRBD1. CDR1 is SGHRS and CDR2 is YFSETQ in the germline V gene. The V segment lost 0 bases and the J segment 0 bases; nucleotides outside the gene matches: 6. The length of the CDR3 is 18 residues. The CDR3 loop reads CASSLGAGGSSYNSPLHF. The CDR3 DNA is TGCGCCAGCAGCTTGGGGGCAGGGGGAAGCTCCTATAATTCACCCCTCCACTTT.

By proportion, this clone is large. The chain couples TRBV9 to TRBJ1-1; D may be TRBD1 (6 bases). V was pared by 5 bases and J by 1 base, with 15 bases between. The germline CDR1 and CDR2 sequences are SGDLS and YYNGEE. This CDR3 is 15 amino acids long. The CDR3 nucleotides read TGTGCCAGCAGTTCTAGAGAGGACAGGAACACTGAAGCTTTCTTT. Translating it yields CASSSREDRNTEAFF. Looking up the rest from reference TRBV9 and TRBJ1-1 gives the full variable domain: DSGVTQTPKHLITATGQRVTLRCSPRSGDLSVYWYQQSLDQGLQFLIQYYNGEERAKGNILERFSAQQFPDLHSELNLSSLELGDSALYFCASSSREDRNTEAFFGQGTRLTVV.

This rearrangement joins TRBV5-1 to TRBJ2-7; 7 bases agree with TRBD2. This CDR3 has 15 amino acids. J lost 0 bases, V lost 5 bases, and 8 bases had no gene match. Germline CDR1 reads SGHRS; CDR2 reads YFSETQ. The CDR3 region is CASRPTSLNSYEQYF. CDR3 nucleotide sequence: TGCGCCAGCAGACCGACTAGCCTCAACTCCTACGAGCAGTACTTC.

This chain links TRBV30 with TRBJ1-1, with D unresolved. This CDR3 region has 12 residues. V lost 5 bases, J lost 1 base, and 8 bases lay in between. From germline, CDR1 is GTSNPN and CDR2 SVGIG (reference sequence). This chain's CDR3 is CAWAYGNTEAFF. CDR3 coding DNA: TGTGCCTGGGCCTATGGGAACACTGAAGCTTTCTTT.

This clone has just one count. The genes are TRBV15 and TRBJ2-3; 9 positions agree with TRBD2. The CDR3 sequence is 15 residues long. Losses at the gene ends were 2 bases for V and 1 base for J; bases not matched to a gene: 1. The V gene's germline CDR1 is LNHNV and CDR2 YYDKDF (reference sequence). The CDR3 loop reads CATSRSSGGTDTQYF. In nucleotides, the CDR3 is TGTGCCACCAGCAGATCTAGCGGGGGCACAGATACGCAGTATTTT.

For the CDR3, the DNA is TGCAGCGTTGGGACTAGCGGGAGTAGGTCCTACAATGAGCAGTTCTTC. Protein sequence: CSVGTSGSRSYNEQFF. V is TRBV29-1 and J is TRBJ2-1; 13 nucleotides align to TRBD2. Germline CDR1 reads SQVTM; CDR2 reads ANQGSEA. V lost 4 bases and J lost 1; bases outside the gene matches: 4. CDR3 size: 16 residues.

There are a few counts of this clone. J is TRBJ2-5 and V is TRBV28; D is uncertain. CDR1 MDHEN and CDR2 SYDVKM come from the germline V gene. This CDR3 region has 17 residues. V lost 3 bases, J lost 2 bases, and 19 bases lay in between. CDR3 sequence (DNA): TGTGCCAGCAGTTTCGGCCTTAGGGATTTGGTTCAAGAGACCCAGTACTTC. Its protein is CASSFGLRDLVQETQYF.

V gene TRBV10-3 combines with J gene TRBJ1-5; tentatively, D is TRBD1 (5 bases). Germline CDR1 and CDR2: ENHRY and SYGVKD. V was cut by 0 bases and J by 7 bases, with 13 bases left in between. CDR3 length: 15 amino acids. DNA of the CDR3: TGTGCCATCAGTGAGTCGGAAGAGGGGCACCAGCCCCAGCATTTT. Amino acids: CAISESEEGHQPQHF.

This clone was detected a few times. The rearrangement uses TRBV10-3 and TRBJ2-7; 10 bases map to TRBD2. The CDR3 spans 16 residues. Per germline, CDR1 ENHRY and CDR2 SYGVKD. V was clipped by 2 bases and J by 4 bases; unmatched bases: 8. The CDR3 coding sequence is TGTGCCATCAGTGAGGGTCCTCTAGCGGGAGCTTACGAGCAGTACTTC. Its protein product is CAISEGPLAGAYEQYF.

The chain combines TRBV9 with TRBJ2-3; D gene unclear. Trimming took off 5 bases at V and 1 base at J, with 11 bases between the two ends. The CDR3 loop spans 14 amino acids. CDR1 and CDR2 from the germline V gene are SGDLS and YYNGEE. CDR3 bases: TGTGCCAGCAGTGGTGAATTAGGCACAGATACGCAGTATTTT. It yields the protein CASSGELGTDTQYF. Full variable domain (rest looked up from reference TRBV9 and TRBJ2-3): DSGVTQTPKHLITATGQRVTLRCSPRSGDLSVYWYQQSLDQGLQFLIQYYNGEERAKGNILERFSAQQFPDLHSELNLSSLELGDSALYFCASSGELGTDTQYFGPGTRLTVL.

This clone appeared a few times. The V and J genes are TRBV9 and TRBJ2-1; 10 bases agree with TRBD2. Germline trimming cut 2 bases from V and 3 bases from J; bases unmatched to any gene: 5. The V gene's germline CDR1 is SGDLS and CDR2 YYNGEE. The length of the CDR3 is 16 residues. The DNA of the CDR3 is TGTGCCAGCAGCGTCCCCCGGACTAGCGGCTACAATGAGCAGTTCTTC. Protein product: CASSVPRTSGYNEQFF.